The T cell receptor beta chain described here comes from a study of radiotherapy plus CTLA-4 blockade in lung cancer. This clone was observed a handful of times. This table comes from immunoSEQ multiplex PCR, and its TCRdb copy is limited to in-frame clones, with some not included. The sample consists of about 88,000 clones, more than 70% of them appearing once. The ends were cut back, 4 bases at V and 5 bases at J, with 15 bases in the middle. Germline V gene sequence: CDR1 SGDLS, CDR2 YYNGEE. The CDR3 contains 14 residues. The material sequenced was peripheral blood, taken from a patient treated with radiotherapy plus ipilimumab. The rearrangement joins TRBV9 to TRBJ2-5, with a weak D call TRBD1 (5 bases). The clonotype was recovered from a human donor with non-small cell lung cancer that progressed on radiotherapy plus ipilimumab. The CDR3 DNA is TGTGCCAGCAGCCCTCGCAGGGTGGAGGAGACCCAGTACTTC. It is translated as CASSPRRVEETQYF.